Listed below are T cell receptor beta chains from one sample, sequenced in a study of blood T cell repertoires in COVID-19. The protocol was immunoSEQ multiplex PCR, while the TCRdb copy is restricted to in-frame clones and leaves out a portion. Of fewer than 250,000 clones listed, 86% were seen once; the top ten hold around 1.7%. Sample: peripheral blood. These receptors were collected from a woman aged 55-70 years who had recovered from COVID-19. Each CDR3 is given with its conserved first and last residue. The D gene is left open where the match is weak. Size tells how often a clone was seen (once, few, many) or the class of an expanded clone, and some rows leave it out.

clone size,V gene,J gene,D gene,CDR3 protein,CDR3 DNA
NA,TRBV28,TRBJ1-5,NA,CASSPPGLEQPQHF,TGTGCCAGCAGTCCCCCGGGGTTGGAACAGCCCCAGCATTTT
NA,TRBV7-9,TRBJ1-1,NA,CASSLDSGVETEAFF,TGTGCCAGCAGCTTGGACTCAGGGGTAGAAACTGAAGCTTTCTTT
NA,TRBV11-2,TRBJ1-1,TRBD1,CASSPQKTGDTEAFF,TGTGCCAGCAGCCCGCAGAAAACAGGGGACACTGAAGCTTTCTTT
NA,TRBV3-1/TRBV3-2,TRBJ1-1,TRBD1,CASSPQGAEAFF,TGTGCCAGCAGCCCACAGGGGGCTGAAGCTTTCTTT
few,TRBV28,TRBJ2-3,NA,CASSFFDTQYF,TGTGCCAGCAGTTTCTTCGATACGCAGTATTTT
NA,TRBV7-3,TRBJ2-7,TRBD1,CASAAGQGYF,TGTGCCAGCGCCGCGGGACAGGGGTACTTC
NA,TRBV11-3,TRBJ2-1,NA,CASSLGSSSYNEQFF,TGTGCCAGCAGCTTAGGCAGTTCATCCTACAATGAGCAGTTCTTC
NA,TRBV6-6,TRBJ1-4,NA,CASSYLPRGGEKLFF,TGTGCCAGCAGTTACCTACCACGAGGTGGGGAAAAACTGTTTTTT
NA,TRBV28,TRBJ1-4,NA,CASSRTGFLGEKLFF,TGTGCCAGCAGTCGAACAGGGTTTTTAGGAGAAAAACTGTTTTTT
NA,TRBV7-3,TRBJ1-6,NA,CASSLQGSSNSPLHF,TGTGCCAGCAGCTTACAGGGGAGTTCGAATTCACCCCTCCACTTT
NA,TRBV6-5,TRBJ1-2,TRBD1,CASSGTGGWGYTF,TGTGCCAGCAGCGGGACAGGGGGCTGGGGCTACACCTTC